This section outlines one T cell receptor beta chain sequence together with its context. Its antigen is not yet known. Base qualities were left out, and no much larger clone turns up one base away. All of the isolated RNA was reverse transcribed with the High Capacity cDNA Reverse Transcription Kit, so expressed TCRB transcripts were sequenced. Deep immunoSEQ sequencing was performed on naive, central memory and regulatory T cell samples, with an average of roughly 4 million total reads per sample. Sorted cells were lysed in RLT buffer and RNA was extracted with DNase-treated RNeasy Micro or Mini kits, depending on cell number. To prevent cross-contamination, every cell subset was processed on its own, while patient and healthy donor samples were processed together. The immunoSEQ multiplex PCR was used to amplify TCRB sequences from cDNA, yielding 87-bp fragments that span the CDR3 region. Sequencing of the amplicons was done on the Illumina HiSeq platform. The paper's data handling went like this. Synthetic template baselines were used to correct PCR bias computationally, reads within Hamming distance 2 were collapsed together, and singletons that could not be merged were discarded. Reads were aligned against IMGT so that V, D and J genes, CDR3 length and insertions or deletions at six rearrangement sites could be assigned. Within each subset, clonotype counts were normalized to the number of sorted cells before true diversity and Gini coefficients were calculated with the tcR R package. Repertoire sharing was quantified using the overlap coefficient calculated on TCRB nucleotide sequences. Out-of-frame TCRB sequences from naive cells were analyzed to stand in for the pre-selection repertoire. This is the immuneACCESS table as TCRdb keeps it, with only in-frame sequences that have V and J called. A part of the clones is gone; compared with another copy, unresolved V genes explain less than half, and the rest is unexplained. V and J calls and clone size are those listed in that table; D and trimming were worked out from the DNA. The sample has around 250,000 clones on record, over 11% of them singletons. Of the sample, less than 0.02% is held by the ten largest clones.

The sample originates from a study of beta chain features in type 1 diabetes (dated by TCRdb to about 2018). A note on the overall study: No differences in mean age, gender distribution, total cell number or subset yield were found between patients and healthy donors. Regulatory and stem cell-like memory subsets were obtained from only 8 patients and roughly eight healthy donors, while naive and central memory subsets were obtained from all 30 or so donors. The study compared the TCRB repertoires of sorted circulating CD4+ T cell subsets in recently diagnosed type 1 diabetes patients with those in matched healthy donors. A total of 90 million to 130 million sorted cells were examined across all samples, and a strong correlation was observed between cell number per subset and RNA yield. Study-level results and caveats: Because the HLA sub-analyses included only small numbers of individuals, any influence of HLA type on TCRB rearrangement was left unresolved. The naive, central memory and regulatory TCRB repertoires appeared to resemble one another more closely among patients than among healthy donors. At VDJ recombination sites, patients with type 1 diabetes made fewer insertions and deleted more nucleotides, a pattern implying thymic rearrangement abnormalities. Type 1 diabetes patients showed a moderate but significant shortening of TCRB CDR3 length in all four CD4+ subsets. Shorter templates might have been favored by PCR, but patient and control samples were amplified and corrected together, so both groups would have been affected equally by any skew. Because cDNA was sequenced instead of genomic DNA, activated cells with high expression could be over-represented, although the groups did not differ in activation or CD3 levels.

Each donor gave one peripheral blood draw, averaging approximately 110 mL, which was collected into heparinised tubes. A BD FACSAria II was used to sort naive, central memory, regulatory and stem cell-like memory CD4+ T cells with a panel that included CD45RO, CCR7, CD25, CD127, CD95 and CD27. All sorted populations exceeded 95% purity. PBMCs were isolated right away by Lymphoprep density gradient centrifugation and were stained directly, without culture. So that batch effects would be minimized, each experiment stained and sorted samples in pairs, pairing one healthy donor with one patient. From cysteine to phenylalanine, the CDR3 is 17 amino acids long. Just CDR3 DNA is preserved here, 51 bases in frame from base 1. V has 4 bases trimmed and J has 3 bases trimmed; junction bases matching no gene number 11. Looking up the germline V gene yields CDR1 SGDLS and CDR2 YYNGEE.

Sequenced input: naive CD4+ T cells from blood. The sample's cell subset or site label is to be understood as: true naive CD4+ T cells. This receptor chain uses TRBV9 and TRBJ2-3; 10 middle bases align to TRBD1. The clonotype comes from a man aged 30 to 39 with type 1 diabetes. Here is the DNA: TGTGCCAGCAGCCCCTTGGGGAGGACAGGGGGAACAGATACGCAGTATTTT. Translated, this is CASSPLGRTGGTDTQYF.